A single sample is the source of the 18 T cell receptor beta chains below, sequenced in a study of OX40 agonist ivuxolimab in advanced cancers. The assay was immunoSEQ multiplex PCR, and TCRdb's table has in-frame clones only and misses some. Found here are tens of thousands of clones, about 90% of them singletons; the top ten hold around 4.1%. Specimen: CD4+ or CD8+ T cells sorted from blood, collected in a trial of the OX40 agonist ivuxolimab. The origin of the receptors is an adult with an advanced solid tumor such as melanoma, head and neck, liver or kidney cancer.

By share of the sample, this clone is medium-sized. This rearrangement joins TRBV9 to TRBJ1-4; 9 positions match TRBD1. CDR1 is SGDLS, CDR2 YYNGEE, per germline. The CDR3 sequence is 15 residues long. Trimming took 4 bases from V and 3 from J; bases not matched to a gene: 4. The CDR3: CASSSQGAPNEKLFF. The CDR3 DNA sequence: TGTGCCAGCAGCTCACAGGGGGCCCCTAATGAAAAACTGTTTTTT.

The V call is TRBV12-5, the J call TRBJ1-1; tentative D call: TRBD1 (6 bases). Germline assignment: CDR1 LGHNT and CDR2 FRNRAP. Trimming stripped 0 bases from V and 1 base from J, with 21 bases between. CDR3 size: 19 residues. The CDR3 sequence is CASGLVWGATFTKNTEAFF. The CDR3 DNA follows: TGTGCTAGTGGTTTGGTATGGGGGGCCACGTTTACCAAGAACACTGAAGCTTTCTTT.

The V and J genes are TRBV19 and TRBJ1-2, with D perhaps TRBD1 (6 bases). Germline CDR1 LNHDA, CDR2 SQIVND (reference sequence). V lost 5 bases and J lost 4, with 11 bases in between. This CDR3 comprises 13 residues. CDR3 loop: CASSQGQLYGYTF. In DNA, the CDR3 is TGTGCCAGTAGTCAAGGACAGCTCTATGGCTACACCTTC.

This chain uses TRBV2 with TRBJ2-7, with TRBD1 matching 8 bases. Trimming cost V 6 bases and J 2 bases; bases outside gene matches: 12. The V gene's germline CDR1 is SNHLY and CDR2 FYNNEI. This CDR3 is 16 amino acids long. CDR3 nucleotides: TGTGCCAGCAGCCAGACCTTGACAGGGGAGGCCTACGAGCAGTACTTC. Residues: CASSQTLTGEAYEQYF. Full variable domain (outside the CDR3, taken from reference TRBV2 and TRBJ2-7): EPEVTQTPSHQVTQMGQEVILRCVPISNHLYFYWYRQILGQKVEFLVSFYNNEISEKSEIFDDQFSVERPDGSNFTLKIRSTKLEDSAMYFCASSQTLTGEAYEQYFGPGTRLTVT.

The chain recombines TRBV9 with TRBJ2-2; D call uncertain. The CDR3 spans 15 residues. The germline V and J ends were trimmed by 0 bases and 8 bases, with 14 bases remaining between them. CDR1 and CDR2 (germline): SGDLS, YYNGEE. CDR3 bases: TGTGCCAGCAGCGTAGCCGGGTCGACTCAAGGGGAGCTGTTTTTT. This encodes CASSVAGSTQGELFF. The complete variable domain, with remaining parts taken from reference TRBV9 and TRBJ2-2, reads DSGVTQTPKHLITATGQRVTLRCSPRSGDLSVYWYQQSLDQGLQFLIQYYNGEERAKGNILERFSAQQFPDLHSELNLSSLELGDSALYFCASSVAGSTQGELFFGEGSRLTVL.

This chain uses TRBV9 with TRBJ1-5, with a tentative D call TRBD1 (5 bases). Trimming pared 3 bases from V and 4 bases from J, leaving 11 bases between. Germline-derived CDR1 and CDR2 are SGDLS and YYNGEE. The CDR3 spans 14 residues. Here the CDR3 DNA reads TGTGCCAGCAGCGAAGGGGCGGTGAATCAGCCCCAGCATTTT. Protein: CASSEGAVNQPQHF.

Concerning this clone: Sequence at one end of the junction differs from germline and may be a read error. CDR3 sequence: CGSSLGGGGETQYF. The CDR3, as DNA: TGCGGCAGCAGTCTGGGCGGGGGCGGGGAGACCCAGTACTTC. This chain joins TRBV5-1 and TRBJ2-5; D might be TRBD2 (7 bases). The CDR3 length is 14 residues. Germline CDR1 SGHRS, CDR2 YFSETQ.

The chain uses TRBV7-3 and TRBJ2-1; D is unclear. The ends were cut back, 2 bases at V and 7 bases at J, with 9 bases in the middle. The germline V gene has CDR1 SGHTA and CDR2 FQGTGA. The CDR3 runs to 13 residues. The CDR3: CASSLSDWNEQFF. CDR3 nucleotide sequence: TGTGCCAGCAGCTTATCGGATTGGAATGAGCAGTTCTTC.

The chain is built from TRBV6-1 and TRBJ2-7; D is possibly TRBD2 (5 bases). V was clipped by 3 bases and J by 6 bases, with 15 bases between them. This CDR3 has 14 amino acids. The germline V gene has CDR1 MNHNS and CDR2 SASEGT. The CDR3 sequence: CASSDEGNPTEQYF. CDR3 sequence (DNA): TGTGCCAGCAGTGATGAGGGAAATCCTACCGAGCAGTACTTC.

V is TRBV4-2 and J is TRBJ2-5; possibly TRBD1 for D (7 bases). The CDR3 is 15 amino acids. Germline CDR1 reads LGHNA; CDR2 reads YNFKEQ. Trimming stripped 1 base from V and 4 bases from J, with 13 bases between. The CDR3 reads CASSQGQGGGETQYF. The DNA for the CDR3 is TGTGCCAGCAGCCAAGGTCAGGGGGGAGGAGAGACCCAGTACTTC.

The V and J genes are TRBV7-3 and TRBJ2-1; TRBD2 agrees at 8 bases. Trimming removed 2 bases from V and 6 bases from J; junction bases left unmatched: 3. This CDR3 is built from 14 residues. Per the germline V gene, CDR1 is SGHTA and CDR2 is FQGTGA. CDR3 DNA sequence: TGTGCCAGCAGCTTACGGGAGGGTATCAATGAGCAGTTCTTC. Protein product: CASSLREGINEQFF.

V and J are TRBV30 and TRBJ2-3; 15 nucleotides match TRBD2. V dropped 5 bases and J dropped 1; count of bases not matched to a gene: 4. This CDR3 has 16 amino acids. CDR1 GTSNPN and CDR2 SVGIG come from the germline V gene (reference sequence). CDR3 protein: CAWGLAGGPGTDTQYF. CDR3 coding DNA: TGTGCCTGGGGACTAGCGGGAGGGCCGGGCACAGATACGCAGTATTTT.

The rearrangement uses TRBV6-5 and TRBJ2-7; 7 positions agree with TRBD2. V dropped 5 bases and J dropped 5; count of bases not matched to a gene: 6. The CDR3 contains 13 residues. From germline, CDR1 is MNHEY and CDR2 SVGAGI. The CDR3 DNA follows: TGTGCCAGCAGTGCCGGGACTACACACGAGCAGTACTTC. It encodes CASSAGTTHEQYF.

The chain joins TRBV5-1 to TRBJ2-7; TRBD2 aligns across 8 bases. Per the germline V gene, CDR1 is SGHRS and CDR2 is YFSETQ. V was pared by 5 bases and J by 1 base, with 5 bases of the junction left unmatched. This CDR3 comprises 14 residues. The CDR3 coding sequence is TGCGCCAGCAGGCAGCGGGAGCAATCCTACGAGCAGTACTTC. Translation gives CASRQREQSYEQYF.

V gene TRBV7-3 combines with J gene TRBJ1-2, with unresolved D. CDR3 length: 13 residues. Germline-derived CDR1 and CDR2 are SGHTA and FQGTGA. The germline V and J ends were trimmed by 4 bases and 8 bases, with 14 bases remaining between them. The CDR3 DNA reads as TGTGCCAGCAGCTCCTATGAGGGTGGCGGCTACACCTTC. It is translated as CASSSYEGGGYTF.

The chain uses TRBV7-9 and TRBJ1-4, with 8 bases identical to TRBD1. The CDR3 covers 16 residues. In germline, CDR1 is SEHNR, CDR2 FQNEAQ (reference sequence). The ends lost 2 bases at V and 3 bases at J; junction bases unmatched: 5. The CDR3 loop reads CASSLLLTGANEKLFF. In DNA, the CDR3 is TGTGCCAGCAGCTTACTCTTGACAGGGGCTAATGAAAAACTGTTTTTT.

The CDR3 protein is CAMGNEQFF. The CDR3 DNA is TGTGCCATGGGGAATGAGCAGTTCTTC. This chain connects TRBV5-5 to TRBJ2-1; D gene unclear. CDR3 length equals 9 residues. The V and J ends lost 9 bases and 7 bases respectively, with 5 bases between them. The germline V gene encodes CDR1 SGHKS and CDR2 YYEKEE (reference sequence).

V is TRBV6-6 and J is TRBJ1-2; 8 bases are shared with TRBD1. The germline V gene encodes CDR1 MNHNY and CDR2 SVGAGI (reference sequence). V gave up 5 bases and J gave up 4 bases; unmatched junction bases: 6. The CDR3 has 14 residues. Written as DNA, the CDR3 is TGTGCCAGCAGTCCAACTACAGGGGGCTATGGCTACACCTTC. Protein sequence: CASSPTTGGYGYTF.